One sample yielded the 7 T cell receptor beta chains listed below, sequenced in a study of lymphopenia after photon versus proton radiotherapy (dated by TCRdb to about 2019). Library preparation was by the immunoSEQ multiplex PCR assay. The table was pulled from immuneACCESS by TCRdb, which kept in-frame rearrangements only. Such tables lose some clones; where checked, under half of the loss comes from unresolved V genes, and the rest has no known cause. The sample data list about 45,000 clones, and about 85% of these were observed just once. The top ten clonotypes cover approximately 2% of the sample. This material consisted of peripheral blood, taken from a patient treated with photon-based radiotherapy. The receptor source for this set is a man between 35 and 55 years old with gastric cancer.

The chain links TRBV5-4 to TRBJ2-1; 8 bases are a match to TRBD2. The junction had 10 bases not matched to a gene; V was cut back by 3 bases and J by 2 bases. The CDR3 is made up of 17 amino acids. The germline V gene encodes CDR1 SGHNT and CDR2 YYREEE (reference sequence). The CDR3 region is CASSSSLGRGAYNEQFF. The CDR3 DNA sequence: TGTGCCAGCAGCTCCTCCCTTGGGCGGGGGGCCTACAATGAGCAGTTCTTC.

This clone came up a few times. The chain joins TRBV6-4 to TRBJ2-3; 7 bases line up with TRBD2. This CDR3 is 14 amino acids long. Germline CDR1 MRHNA, CDR2 SNTAGT. Trimming cost V 3 bases and J 0 bases; bases outside gene matches: 0. CDR3 region: CASSERGSTDTQYF. The CDR3, as DNA: TGTGCCAGCAGTGAGCGGGGGAGCACAGATACGCAGTATTTT.

This clone was recorded only once. The chain employs TRBV30 and TRBJ1-1; D ambiguous. The CDR3 extends over 14 amino acids. Trimming removed 3 bases from V and 7 bases from J, with 18 bases in between. CDR1 and CDR2 (germline): GTSNPN, SVGIG (reference sequence). The CDR3 DNA reads TGTGCCTGGAGCGCGGAGCAGGTGGGGAATGAAGCTTTCTTT. It yields the protein CAWSAEQVGNEAFF.

The chain employs TRBV30 and TRBJ2-7; 8 nucleotides line up with TRBD1. The germline gives CDR1 GTSNPN, CDR2 SVGIG (reference sequence). This CDR3 is 13 amino acids long. V shed 8 bases and J 2 bases; nucleotides not matched to a gene: 8. The CDR3, as DNA: TGTGCCAGAACCGGGACAGGACCCTACGAGCAGTACTTC. Its protein product is CARTGTGPYEQYF.

This clone was observed a single time. The chain couples TRBV27 to TRBJ2-2; D is unresolved. The V end was cut by 6 bases, the J end by 2 bases, with 16 bases between. Germline V CDR1 and CDR2: MNHEY, SMNVEV (reference sequence). There are 16 residues in the CDR3. The CDR3 loop is CASSFDPGINTGELFF. For the CDR3, the DNA is TGTGCCAGCAGCTTTGACCCGGGCATTAACACCGGGGAGCTGTTTTTT.

The gene calls are TRBV5-1 and TRBJ2-7; D is unclear. V shed 2 bases and J shed 1 base, with 10 bases lying between them. The V gene's germline CDR1 is SGHRS and CDR2 YFSETQ. The CDR3 extends over 14 amino acids. The CDR3 nucleotides read TGCGCCAGCAGCTTATCGGGCAGTTCCTACGAGCAGTACTTC. Translating gives CASSLSGSSYEQYF.

This clone was counted once. The CDR3 spells CASSSDRFGYTF. CDR3 coding DNA: TGCGCCAGCAGCAGCGACAGGTTTGGCTACACCTTC. The V and J genes are TRBV5-1 and TRBJ1-2; TRBD1 might be the D (6 bases). Germline values: CDR1 SGHRS, CDR2 YFSETQ. The CDR3 loop spans 12 amino acids. With 4 bases removed from V and 7 bases from J, the gap between germline ends came to 11 bases.